The rows below give T cell receptor beta chains drawn from one sample of a study of Ad26.COV2.S vaccination and SARS-CoV-2 variants. Profiled with immunoSEQ multiplex PCR; TCRdb holds only in-frame clones, not every one. The sample shows 250,000 to 300,000 clones, approximately 89% of them seen only once. Here the sequenced sample was peripheral blood, taken in a trial of Ad26.COV2.S vaccine versus placebo. Receptor source: a person between 18 and 60 years old who received the Ad26.COV2.S COVID-19 vaccine or a placebo. CDR3s include the opening cysteine and the closing phenylalanine or tryptophan. A D gene is named only where the DNA matches it firmly. Expanded clones get a size class; other rows say once, few or many, or leave the size out.

>TRBV5-1|15|TRBD1|once|TRBJ2-2
TGCGCCAGCAGCTGGGGACAGGCGAACACCGGGGAGCTGTTTTTT
CASSWGQANTGELFF
>TRBV30|11|-|-|TRBJ1-2
TGTGCCTGGAGTAGGGCCTATGGCTACACCTTC
CAWSRAYGYTF
>TRBV15|14|TRBD1|-|TRBJ1-1
TGTGCCACCAGCAGGGTACAGGGGCTCACTGAAGCTTTCTTT
CATSRVQGLTEAFF
>TRBV7-2|16|TRBD2|-|TRBJ2-1
TGTGCCAGCAGCTTAGCGCTTTGGCGGGGGAACAATGAGCAGTTCTTC
CASSLALWRGNNEQFF
>TRBV29-1|14|-|-|TRBJ1-3
TGCAGCGTTGGCTCTAGGGGTGAAGGAAACACCATATATTTT
CSVGSRGEGNTIYF
>TRBV5-6|16|TRBD2|-|TRBJ2-2
TGTGCCAGCAGCACTTGGACTAGCGGGAACACCGGGGAGCTGTTTTTT
CASSTWTSGNTGELFF
>TRBV15|14|-|few|TRBJ2-7
TGTGCCACCAGCAGTTCATGGGCCCCCTACGAGCAGTACTTC
CATSSSWAPYEQYF
>TRBV20-1|11|-|-|TRBJ1-1
TGCAGTGCTGGGAGTAACACTGAAGCTTTCTTT
CSAGSNTEAFF
>TRBV7-9|15|-|-|TRBJ1-1
TGTGCCAGCTTTACGCTTACAGGGATGAACACTGAAGCTTTCTTT
CASFTLTGMNTEAFF
>TRBV7-9|17|-|once|TRBJ1-4
TGTGCCAGCAGTCACCCGACCACACAGGGTTTGAATGAAAAACTGTTTTTT
CASSHPTTQGLNEKLFF
>TRBV6-2/TRBV6-3|16|TRBD2|-|TRBJ2-1
TGTGCCAGCAGTTACTCGGACGCAGGGACTAGGAATGAGCAGTTCTTC
CASSYSDAGTRNEQFF
>TRBV4-1|16|-|few|TRBJ1-3
TGCGCCAGCAGCCAAGGTGTGGTCCTTACTGGAAACACCATATATTTT
CASSQGVVLTGNTIYF
>TRBV30|14|TRBD1|-|TRBJ1-2
TGTGCCTGGAGGCAACAGGGGGCATCGGTCGGCTACACCTTC
CAWRQQGASVGYTF
>TRBV4-3|16|-|-|TRBJ1-4
TGCGCCAGCAGCCAAGATTTATTGGGCGGGAGGGAAAAACTGTTTTTT
CASSQDLLGGREKLFF
>TRBV12-3/TRBV12-4|13|-|-|TRBJ1-2
TGTGCCAGCAGTTTGGCGGGAGAGGTTGGCTACACCTTC
CASSLAGEVGYTF
>TRBV10-3|16|-|-|TRBJ2-2
TGTGCCATCAGTGCCTTAGCGGACCCACACCGTGGGGAGCTGTTTTTT
CAISALADPHRGELFF
>TRBV27|15|-|-|TRBJ2-3
TGTGCCAGCGGAATACAGGGAGCGGGCACAGATACGCAGTATTTT
CASGIQGAGTDTQYF
>TRBV5-1|16|-|once|TRBJ2-3
TGCGCCAGCAGCTTTGTCGGGTCCCACAGGGCAGATACGCAGTATTTT
CASSFVGSHRADTQYF
>TRBV5-1|13|-|once|TRBJ2-7
TGCGCCAGCAGCTTGGTTAGCCCCTACGAGCAGTACTTC
CASSLVSPYEQYF
>TRBV25-1|13|-|-|TRBJ2-2
TGTGCCAGCAGTGAGGGGGCCGGCGGGGAGCTGTTTTTT
CASSEGAGGELFF
>TRBV5-4|13|TRBD1|-|TRBJ2-7
TGTGCCAGCAGCTTGGGGTCAGGGGGCGAGCAGTACTTC
CASSLGSGGEQYF
>TRBV12-3/TRBV12-4|12|-|-|TRBJ1-1
TGTGCCAGCAGTTTAGGAGGGGCTGAAGCTTTCTTT
CASSLGGAEAFF
>TRBV19|17|TRBD1|few|TRBJ1-5
TGTGCCAGTAGTATCATTTACAGGGGACTTCAGAATCAGCCCCAGCATTTT
CASSIIYRGLQNQPQHF
>TRBV4-3|14|-|-|TRBJ2-7
TGCGCCAGCAGCCAAGATCACAGGGTCAACGAGCAGTACTTC
CASSQDHRVNEQYF
>TRBV6-4|16|-|-|TRBJ2-3
TGTGCCAGCAGTCCCCGTGCGGTCGGAGGCACAGATACGCAGTATTTT
CASSPRAVGGTDTQYF
>TRBV6-2/TRBV6-3|18|-|-|TRBJ1-5
TGTGCCAGCAGTTACCCAAACCGACAGGTTTATAGCAATCAGCCCCAGCATTTT
CASSYPNRQVYSNQPQHF
>TRBV7-2|15|-|-|TRBJ2-5
TGTGCCAGCAGCTTAGTTCTAGGTAGTAGGGAGACCCAGTACTTC
CASSLVLGSRETQYF
>TRBV18|14|-|once|TRBJ2-1
TGTGCCAGCTCACCACCCCCCGCGGGAAGTGAGCAGTTCTTC
CASSPPPAGSEQFF
>TRBV30|15|-|-|TRBJ1-2
TGTGCCTGGAGTGTACCCAGTCGCGACACCTATGGCTACACCTTC
CAWSVPSRDTYGYTF
>TRBV5-1|13|-|-|TRBJ2-3
TGCGCCAGCAGCAAGGACAGCACAGATACGCAGTATTTT
CASSKDSTDTQYF
>TRBV3-1/TRBV3-2|13|-|once|TRBJ1-1
TGTGCCAGCAGCCCCCGCAGGGGAAGTGAAGCTTTCTTT
CASSPRRGSEAFF
>TRBV30|13|-|-|TRBJ1-6
TGTGCCTGGTCGGACCGGCGGGATTCACCCCTCCACTTT
CAWSDRRDSPLHF
>TRBV10-3|14|-|-|TRBJ1-3
TGTGCCATAAGGGGCGACTCAACTGGAAACACCATATATTTT
CAIRGDSTGNTIYF
>TRBV10-3|16|-|-|TRBJ1-2
TGTGCCATCAGTCATAGGACAGCCGAGGGAATCTATGGCTACACCTTC
CAISHRTAEGIYGYTF
>TRBV6-5|12|-|-|TRBJ2-5
TGTGCCAGCGATTTGGTTCAAGAGACCCAGTACTTC
CASDLVQETQYF
>TRBV5-1|15|-|-|TRBJ2-3
TGCGCCAGCAGACCAGCGGGTGGAGGCACAGATACGCAGTATTTT
CASRPAGGGTDTQYF
>TRBV7-6|15|-|-|TRBJ1-2
TGTGCCAGCAGCCCCCAGACAGGCCCTAACTATGGCTACACCTTC
CASSPQTGPNYGYTF
>TRBV28|13|-|once|TRBJ2-5
TGTGCCAGCAGCAGGACTCTCCAAGAGACCCAGTACTTC
CASSRTLQETQYF
>TRBV5-1|13|-|-|TRBJ1-1
TGCGCCAGCAGCTTGACGGGGGTATCTGAAGCTTTCTTT
CASSLTGVSEAFF
>TRBV11-2|15|-|-|TRBJ2-7
TGTGCCAGCAGCTTAGGAGGAGGTTTGTACTACGAGCAGTACTTC
CASSLGGGLYYEQYF
>TRBV5-1|15|TRBD2|-|TRBJ2-2
TGCGCCAGCAGCGCCACTAGCGGCGGAACCGGGGAGCTGTTTTTT
CASSATSGGTGELFF
>TRBV6-1|13|-|-|TRBJ1-2
TGTGCCAGCAGTGAAAAGGGGGTGAATGGCTACACCTTC
CASSEKGVNGYTF